The 14 T cell receptor beta chains below all came from one sample that was sequenced in a study of shared clonotypes between healthy human individuals. The repertoire was sequenced with immunoSEQ multiplex PCR; TCRdb's copy has only in-frame clones and lacks some. The data show roughly 500,000 clones, 60% to 85% seen once. The sample comprised PBMCs. These receptors originate from a woman between 35 and 50 years old in good health. Some clones in this sample may be carry-over from other donors' samples.

The table lists this clone with a few counts. The chain combines TRBV9 with TRBJ2-7, with 9 bases matching TRBD2. Trimming at V came to 5 bases and at J to 3 bases, leaving 0 bases not matched to a gene. Looked up from germline, CDR1 is SGDLS and CDR2 is YYNGEE. The CDR3 has 12 residues. CDR3 DNA: TGTGCCAGCAGGACTAGCGGCTACGAGCAGTACTTC. Translated, it gives CASRTSGYEQYF.

Turning to this clone: The junction does not match germline at one end; this may be a read error. The V and J genes are TRBV7-7 and TRBJ2-2, with unresolved D. Germline V gene lookup returns CDR1 SSHAT and CDR2 FNYEAQ (reference sequence). The CDR3 is 14 amino acids. This CDR3 reads CASSLSENTGELFF. CDR3 sequence (DNA): TGTGCTAGCAGCTTAAGCGAGAACACCGGGGAGCTGTTTTTT.

This sequence joins TRBV30 and TRBJ2-2; possibly TRBD2 for D (6 bases). The CDR3 runs 14 residues. The germline CDR1 and CDR2 sequences are GTSNPN and SVGIG (reference sequence). Between the trimmed V and J ends, which lost 0 bases and 3 bases, there was a span of 8 bases. CDR3 residues: CAWSVAGYTGELFF. DNA for the CDR3: TGTGCCTGGAGTGTCGCGGGATACACCGGGGAGCTGTTTTTT. The full variable domain, in which reference TRBV30 and TRBJ2-2 provide the parts outside the CDR3, is SQTIHQWPATLVQPVGSPLSLECTVEGTSNPNLYWYRQAAGRGLQLLFYSVGIGQISSEVPQNLSASRPQDRQFILSSKKLLLSDSGFYLCAWSVAGYTGELFFGEGSRLTVL.

V and J are TRBV5-1 and TRBJ1-2; weak D call: TRBD1 (6 bases). V was cut by 2 bases and J by 2 bases, with 10 bases left in between. Germline loops: CDR1 SGHRS, CDR2 YFSETQ. CDR3 size: 14 residues. This CDR3 is CASSFRDTNYGYTF. The DNA for the CDR3 is TGCGCCAGCAGCTTCCGGGACACCAACTATGGCTACACCTTC.

This clone showed up just a few times. The rearrangement links TRBV4-3 to TRBJ2-1; 11 bases fit TRBD2. This CDR3 has 18 amino acids. Germline loops: CDR1 LGHNA, CDR2 YSLEER. Losses at the gene ends were 0 bases for V and 2 bases for J; bases not matched to a gene: 6. In DNA form, the CDR3 reads TGCGCCAGCAGCCAAGAAGCGGCGACTAGCGGGGCCTACAATGAGCAGTTCTTC. Translation: CASSQEAATSGAYNEQFF.

This chain links TRBV5-4 with TRBJ1-1, with TRBD1 matching over 9 bases. V gave up 4 bases and J gave up 4 bases; unmatched junction bases: 8. This CDR3 has 15 amino acids. Germline V CDR1 and CDR2: SGHNT, YYREEE (reference sequence). CDR3 nucleotide sequence: TGTGCCAGCAGCGAGACGGGACAGGGAGCCACTGAAGCTTTCTTT. Translating gives CASSETGQGATEAFF.

The chain uses TRBV7-3 and TRBJ2-4, with 10 bases identical to TRBD2. The CDR3 runs to 16 residues. Looked up from germline, CDR1 is SGHTA and CDR2 is FQGTGA. The J segment lost 8 bases and the V segment lost 2 bases, leaving 9 bases of the junction unmatched. CDR3 sequence: CASSLLRAGGADIQYF. In DNA form, the CDR3 reads TGTGCCAGCAGCTTACTGAGAGCGGGAGGGGCGGACATTCAGTACTTC.

The sample holds a few counts of this clone. The germline gene is not matched at one end of the junction; a read error may be the cause. The chain uses TRBV7-9 and TRBJ2-1, with D perhaps TRBD2 (7 bases). CDR1 SEHNR and CDR2 FQNEAQ come from the germline V gene (reference sequence). The CDR3 is 15 amino acids. CDR3 region: CASTLGGGTGHPVLF. The CDR3 nucleotides are TGTGCCAGCACCCTAGGGGGGGGCACAGGGCATCCAGTACTCTTC.

This clone appeared once. The rearrangement joins TRBV19 to TRBJ2-1; the match to TRBD2 covers 11 bases. CDR1 LNHDA and CDR2 SQIVND come from the germline V gene (reference sequence). The trim removed 5 bases at V and 8 bases at J, leaving 11 bases unmatched. The CDR3 is 16 amino acids. The CDR3 spells CASSPLAGGLSHEQFF. DNA of the CDR3: TGTGCCAGTAGTCCTCTAGCGGGAGGACTTTCCCATGAGCAGTTCTTC.

The genes are TRBV7-3 and TRBJ2-3; D not resolved. The CDR3 extends over 14 amino acids. The ends were cut back, 0 bases at V and 2 bases at J, with 6 bases in the middle. In germline, CDR1 is SGHTA, CDR2 FQGTGA. CDR3 nucleotide sequence: TGTGCCAGCAGCTTAACCCATCTCACAGATACGCAGTATTTT. Translated, it gives CASSLTHLTDTQYF.

V is TRBV5-4 and J is TRBJ1-2, with 9 bases lining up with TRBD1. The germline V gene has CDR1 SGHNT and CDR2 YYREEE (reference sequence). The CDR3 has 13 residues. The J segment lost 8 bases and the V segment lost 4 bases, leaving 6 bases of the junction unmatched. The CDR3 is CASSRGDREGYTF. The CDR3 DNA reads as TGTGCCAGCAGCAGGGGGGACAGGGAAGGCTACACCTTC. Combining the CDR3 with reference TRBV5-4 and TRBJ1-2 gives the whole variable domain ETGVTQSPTHLIKTRGQQVTLRCSSQSGHNTVSWYQQALGQGPQFIFQYYREEENGRGNFPPRFSGLQFPNYSSELNVNALELDDSALYLCASSRGDREGYTFGSGTRLTVV.

The genes are TRBV28 and TRBJ2-7; a weak D match, TRBD1 (5 bases). Trimming took off 5 bases at V and 4 bases at J, with 12 bases between the two ends. Germline CDR1 MDHEN, CDR2 SYDVKM. The CDR3 sequence is 13 residues long. The CDR3: CASSPPQGYEQYF. The CDR3 DNA sequence: TGTGCCAGCAGTCCTCCGCAGGGTTACGAGCAGTACTTC.

The rearrangement joins TRBV11-2 to TRBJ2-5; 7 nucleotides agree with TRBD1. V lost 5 bases to trimming and J lost 7 bases; unmatched junction nucleotides: 10. Germline CDR1 and CDR2: SGHAT and FQNNGV. This CDR3 has 14 residues. The CDR3 reads CASSPGTAEGTQYF. CDR3 coding DNA: TGTGCCAGCAGCCCCGGGACAGCTGAGGGGACCCAGTACTTC.

This chain uses TRBV7-2 with TRBJ2-7, with D possibly TRBD1 on 5 matching bases. CDR1 and CDR2 from the germline V gene are SGHTA and FQGNSA. This CDR3 region has 16 residues. The V end was cut by 6 bases, the J end by 0 bases, with 18 bases between. The CDR3 nucleotides read TGTGCCAGCAGTACTCAAAGGGGTTTGGGCTCCTACGAGCAGTACTTC. This codes for CASSTQRGLGSYEQYF.